This passage covers 25 T cell receptor beta chains from one sample sequenced in a study of cytomegalovirus exposure and HLA in healthy donors. Here immunoSEQ multiplex PCR was the method, and the copy in TCRdb shows in-frame clones only, minus some. The table includes some 60,000 clones, more than 90% detected once. The material sequenced was PBMCs. Every receptor here comes from a man between 18 and 35 years old in good health and CMV-seronegative.

This chain joins TRBV28 and TRBJ2-3; D is unclear. Germline CDR1 MDHEN, CDR2 SYDVKM. V gave up 4 bases and J gave up 0 bases, with 5 bases separating them. This CDR3 region has 13 residues. The CDR3 DNA follows: TGTGCCAGCAGTTCAGTAAGCACAGATACGCAGTATTTT. As protein: CASSSVSTDTQYF.

The chain recombines TRBV11-2 with TRBJ2-7, with a tentative D call TRBD1 (6 bases). Deletions cut 7 bases from V and 0 bases from J, with 25 bases between. The CDR3 is 18 residues long. Germline V gene lookup returns CDR1 SGHAT and CDR2 FQNNGV. The CDR3 is CASNERNSGQSRSYEQYF. The DNA for the CDR3 is TGTGCCAGCAACGAACGAAACTCAGGACAGTCCCGCTCCTACGAGCAGTACTTC.

This chain connects TRBV28 to TRBJ2-3; 9 bases map to TRBD2. The V gene's germline CDR1 is MDHEN and CDR2 SYDVKM. The CDR3 has 15 amino acids. With V trimmed by 11 bases and J by 4 bases, 13 bases remained unmatched. This CDR3 is CASGTGGRGSDTQYF. Written as DNA, the CDR3 is TGTGCCTCCGGCACCGGCGGGAGGGGTTCAGATACGCAGTATTTT.

This clone was observed once. This chain links TRBV11-2 with TRBJ2-7; 10 bases map to TRBD2. CDR1 and CDR2 (germline): SGHAT, FQNNGV. This CDR3 region has 15 residues. V was pared by 1 base and J by 2 bases, with 2 bases of the junction left unmatched. CDR3 coding DNA: TGTGCCAGCAGCTTAGGGACTAGCGGAACCTACGAGCAGTACTTC. This gives the protein CASSLGTSGTYEQYF.

This clone was seen only once. The J gene is TRBJ2-1, the V gene TRBV5-1; D is possibly TRBD2 (5 bases). Germline V gene data show CDR1 as SGHRS and CDR2 as YFSETQ. V dropped 0 bases and J dropped 8 bases, with 15 bases sitting between them. There are 15 residues in the CDR3. The CDR3 nucleotides are TGCGCCAGCAGCTTGGGGCTAGCCGACGGGGATGAGCAGTTCTTC. Translated: CASSLGLADGDEQFF.

The rearrangement links TRBV19 to TRBJ2-2; 12 bases align to TRBD2. The CDR3 consists of 18 residues. With 4 bases clipped from V and 3 bases from J, the junction kept 9 bases outside the gene matches. The V gene's germline CDR1 is LNHDA and CDR2 SQIVND (reference sequence). For the CDR3, the DNA is TGTGCCAGTAGTACTTCAGGACTAGCGGGACCATACACCGGGGAGCTGTTTTTT. It is translated as CASSTSGLAGPYTGELFF.

This clone was observed once. J is TRBJ1-5 and V is TRBV4-1; D possibly corresponds to TRBD1 (6 bases). V was shortened by 0 bases and J by 3 bases, with 9 bases between the two germline ends. CDR3 length: 15 amino acids. Germline V CDR1 and CDR2: MGHRA, YSYEKL. The CDR3 bases are TGCGCCAGCAGCCAAGATTCAGGGGCCAATCAGCCCCAGCATTTT. Protein product: CASSQDSGANQPQHF.

As for this clone: This specimen includes other DNA sequences encoding the same CDR3. This chain connects TRBV9 to TRBJ1-5, with a tentative D call TRBD1 (5 bases). V shed 2 bases and J shed 2 bases, with 8 bases lying between them. The CDR3 is made up of 14 amino acids. Germline lookup yields CDR1 SGDLS and CDR2 YYNGEE. Written as DNA, the CDR3 is TGTGCCAGCAGCGTGGGGGGTGGCAATCAGCCCCAGCATTTT. Its translation is CASSVGGGNQPQHF. The entire variable domain, with the rest obtained from reference TRBV9 and TRBJ1-5, is as follows: DSGVTQTPKHLITATGQRVTLRCSPRSGDLSVYWYQQSLDQGLQFLIQYYNGEERAKGNILERFSAQQFPDLHSELNLSSLELGDSALYFCASSVGGGNQPQHFGDGTRLSIL.

The chain is built from TRBV28 and TRBJ2-7, with D uncertain. CDR1 MDHEN and CDR2 SYDVKM come from the germline V gene. The CDR3 covers 12 residues. V was trimmed by 1 base and J by 4 bases, leaving 5 bases between them. CDR3 sequence reads: CASSLSRYEQYF. The CDR3 nucleotides are TGTGCCAGCAGTTTATCCAGATACGAGCAGTACTTC. The entire variable domain, with the rest obtained from reference TRBV28 and TRBJ2-7, is as follows: DVKVTQSSRYLVKRTGEKVFLECVQDMDHENMFWYRQDPGLGLRLIYFSYDVKMKEKGDIPEGYSVSREKKERFSLILESASTNQTSMYLCASSLSRYEQYFGPGTRLTVT.

The chain recombines TRBV27 with TRBJ2-7; the match to TRBD2 covers 11 bases. With 3 bases clipped from V and 3 bases from J, the junction kept 4 bases outside the gene matches. This CDR3 region has 15 residues. CDR1 and CDR2 (germline): MNHEY, SMNVEV (reference sequence). CDR3 residues: CASSFRLAGIYEQYF. The CDR3 DNA sequence: TGTGCCAGCAGTTTCAGACTAGCGGGAATCTACGAGCAGTACTTC.

The chain carries TRBV4-1 and TRBJ2-7, with TRBD1 identical over 9 bases. Germline V gene lookup returns CDR1 MGHRA and CDR2 YSYEKL. The CDR3 runs 13 residues. The ends lost 3 bases at V and 4 bases at J; junction bases unmatched: 1. CDR3 nucleotide sequence: TGCGCCAGCAGCCAGACAGGGGGATACGAGCAGTACTTC. As protein: CASSQTGGYEQYF.

This chain uses TRBV21-1 with TRBJ1-5. TRBV21-1 represents a pseudogene. CDR3 length: 17 amino acids. The CDR3 DNA follows: TGTGCCAGCAGCAAAATAAGGGCAGGACTACTCAATCAGCCCCAGCATTTT. It specifies CASSKIRAGLLNQPQHF.

In nucleotides, the CDR3 is TGCAGCGTTTTTATACTCGAGGGTTTAAAGGACTATGGCTACACCTTC. Protein sequence: CSVFILEGLKDYGYTF. The J gene is TRBJ1-2, the V gene TRBV29-1; no firm D call. This CDR3 contains 16 residues. V was shortened by 5 bases and J by 3 bases, with 22 bases between the two germline ends. Germline V gene data show CDR1 as SQVTM and CDR2 as ANQGSEA.

The chain links TRBV2 to TRBJ2-1, with TRBD2 matching 8 bases. With 3 bases clipped from V and 9 bases from J, the junction kept 10 bases outside the gene matches. Germline CDR1 reads SNHLY; CDR2 reads FYNNEI. This CDR3 has 15 amino acids. CDR3 region: CASSDGGGRLGEQFF. CDR3 nucleotide sequence: TGTGCCAGCAGTGATGGGGGCGGGAGGTTGGGTGAGCAGTTCTTC.

This clone has just one count. The CDR3 DNA is TGCGCCAGCAGCTTCGACAGATTAACCTACGAGCAGTACTTC. It yields the protein CASSFDRLTYEQYF. The genes are TRBV5-1 and TRBJ2-7, with D tentatively TRBD1 (5 bases). Germline values: CDR1 SGHRS, CDR2 YFSETQ. V was clipped by 2 bases and J by 2 bases, with 11 bases between them. The CDR3 covers 14 residues.

The gene calls are TRBV11-2 and TRBJ1-5; 9 bases are a match to TRBD1. Germline CDR1 and CDR2: SGHAT and FQNNGV. Trimming at V came to 5 bases and at J to 7 bases, leaving 6 bases not matched to a gene. CDR3 length: 14 residues. The CDR3 region is CASSHGTGLQPQHF. The CDR3 bases are TGTGCCAGCAGCCATGGGACAGGGTTACAGCCCCAGCATTTT.

V is TRBV7-9 and J is TRBJ2-1; 7 bases map to TRBD2. The CDR3 has 16 amino acids. Germline CDR1 is SEHNR and CDR2 is FQNEAQ (reference sequence). The V gene end was trimmed by 6 bases and the J gene end by 2 bases; junction bases not matched to a gene: 10. This CDR3 is CASRKVGGDAYNEQFF. The CDR3 nucleotides read TGTGCCAGCAGAAAGGTGGGGGGGGACGCCTACAATGAGCAGTTCTTC.

The chain combines TRBV29-1 with TRBJ2-2, with D possibly TRBD1 on 5 matching bases. Trimming took 6 bases from V and 3 from J, leaving 11 bases between them. CDR1 SQVTM and CDR2 ANQGSEA come from the germline V gene. The CDR3 extends over 13 amino acids. As DNA, the CDR3 is TGCAGCGTAGATCCAGGGCACACCGGGGAGCTGTTTTTT. Protein product: CSVDPGHTGELFF.

The chain links TRBV9 to TRBJ2-7, with TRBD1 identical over 9 bases. The CDR3 is 15 residues long. Germline CDR1 and CDR2: SGDLS and YYNGEE. Germline trimming cut 0 bases from V and 5 bases from J; bases unmatched to any gene: 6. The CDR3 is CASSVEGQGVHEQYF. DNA for the CDR3: TGTGCCAGCAGCGTAGAGGGACAGGGTGTTCACGAGCAGTACTTC.

The V and J genes are TRBV9 and TRBJ2-7; 7 nucleotides line up with TRBD1. V lost 4 bases and J lost 3; bases outside the gene matches: 4. This CDR3 spans 13 amino acids. Germline-derived CDR1 and CDR2 are SGDLS and YYNGEE. This CDR3 is CASSPGDSYEQYF. The CDR3 nucleotides are TGTGCCAGCAGCCCAGGGGACAGCTACGAGCAGTACTTC.

The V and J genes are TRBV4-1 and TRBJ2-5; 8 bases match TRBD1. The CDR3 spans 16 residues. V lost 6 bases and J lost 2; bases outside the gene matches: 11. CDR1 is MGHRA, CDR2 YSYEKL, per germline. The CDR3 spells CASSAFGTGLQETQYF. CDR3 coding DNA: TGCGCCAGCAGTGCCTTTGGGACAGGCCTTCAAGAGACCCAGTACTTC.

The chain has TRBV5-5 and TRBJ2-4, with TRBD2 matching over 8 bases. The V gene's germline CDR1 is SGHKS and CDR2 YYEKEE (reference sequence). CDR3 length: 15 residues. V was clipped by 4 bases and J by 8 bases; unmatched bases: 11. The CDR3 region is CASSPAPLGGDIQYF. The CDR3 DNA follows: TGTGCCAGCAGCCCAGCGCCCCTCGGGGGGGACATTCAGTACTTC.

A note on this clone: The same CDR3 is also encoded by other DNA sequences in this sample. The CDR3 is CASTPGLAGYEQYF. The CDR3 DNA reads as TGTGCCAGCACGCCGGGACTAGCGGGCTACGAGCAGTACTTC. The chain is built from TRBV9 and TRBJ2-7; TRBD2 aligns across 12 bases. The CDR3 is 14 residues long. The V and J ends lost 6 bases and 3 bases, in that order; junction bases with no gene match: 4. Germline loops: CDR1 SGDLS, CDR2 YYNGEE.

Here the CDR3 DNA reads TGTGCCAGCAGTTTATCGGGGGGAGCAGAGACCCAGTACTTC. Translating gives CASSLSGGAETQYF. The chain employs TRBV27 and TRBJ2-5; D may be TRBD2 (6 bases). The V end lost 0 bases, the J end lost 4 bases, and 9 bases lay between the germline ends. Germline V gene lookup returns CDR1 MNHEY and CDR2 SMNVEV (reference sequence). The CDR3 has 14 residues.

The V call is TRBV29-1, the J call TRBJ2-1, with TRBD2 matching 9 bases. Germline trimming cut 0 bases from V and 3 bases from J; bases unmatched to any gene: 3. From germline, CDR1 is SQVTM and CDR2 ANQGSEA. CDR3 length: 15 amino acids. The CDR3 protein is CSVEDLAGVYNEQFF. The CDR3, as DNA: TGCAGCGTTGAAGATTTAGCGGGAGTCTACAATGAGCAGTTCTTC.